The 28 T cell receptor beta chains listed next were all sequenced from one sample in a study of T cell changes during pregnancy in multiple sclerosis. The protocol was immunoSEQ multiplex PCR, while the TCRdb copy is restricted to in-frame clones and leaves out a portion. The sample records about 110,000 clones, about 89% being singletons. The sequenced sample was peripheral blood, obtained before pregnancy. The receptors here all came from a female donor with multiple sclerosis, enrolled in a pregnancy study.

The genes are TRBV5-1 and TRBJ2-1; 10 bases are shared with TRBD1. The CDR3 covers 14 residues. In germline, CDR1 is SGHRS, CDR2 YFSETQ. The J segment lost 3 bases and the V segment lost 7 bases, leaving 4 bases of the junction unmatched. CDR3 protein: CASGRDRGYNEQFF. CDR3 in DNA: TGCGCCAGCGGCCGGGACAGGGGCTACAATGAGCAGTTCTTC. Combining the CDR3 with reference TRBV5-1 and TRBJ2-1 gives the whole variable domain KAGVTQTPRYLIKTRGQQVTLSCSPISGHRSVSWYQQTPGQGLQFLFEYFSETQRNKGNFPGRFSGRQFSNSRSEMNVSTLELGDSALYLCASGRDRGYNEQFFGPGTRLTVL.

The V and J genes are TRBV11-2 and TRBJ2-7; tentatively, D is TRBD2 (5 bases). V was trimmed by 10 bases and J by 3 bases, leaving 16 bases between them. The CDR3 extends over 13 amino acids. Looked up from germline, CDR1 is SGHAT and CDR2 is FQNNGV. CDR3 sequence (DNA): TGTGCCAACTCACGGGGTCCCCTCTACGAGCAGTACTTC. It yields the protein CANSRGPLYEQYF.

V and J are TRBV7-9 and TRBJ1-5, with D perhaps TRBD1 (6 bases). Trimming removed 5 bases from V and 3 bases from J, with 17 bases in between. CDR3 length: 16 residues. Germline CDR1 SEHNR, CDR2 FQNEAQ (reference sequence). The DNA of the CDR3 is TGTGCCAGCAGCCCCGGGACACTAAACTACAATCAGCCCCAGCATTTT. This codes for CASSPGTLNYNQPQHF.

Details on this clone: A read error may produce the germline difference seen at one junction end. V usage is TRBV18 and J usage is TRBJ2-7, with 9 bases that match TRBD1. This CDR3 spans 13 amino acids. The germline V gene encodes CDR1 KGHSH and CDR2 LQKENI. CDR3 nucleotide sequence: TGTGCCAGCTCACCGCGACAGGGGGTGAGCCTATGCTTC. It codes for CASSPRQGVSLCF. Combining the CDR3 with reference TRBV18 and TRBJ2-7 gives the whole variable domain NAGVMQNPRHLVRRRGQEARLRCSPMKGHSHVYWYRQLPEEGLKFMVYLQKENIIDESGMPKERFSAEFPKEGPSILRIQQVVRGDSAAYFCASSPRQGVSLCFGPGTRLTVT.

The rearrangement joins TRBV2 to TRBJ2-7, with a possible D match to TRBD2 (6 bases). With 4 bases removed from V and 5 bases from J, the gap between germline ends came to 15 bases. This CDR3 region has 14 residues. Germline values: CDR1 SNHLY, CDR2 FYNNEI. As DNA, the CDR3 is TGTGCCAGCAGTGGGGGGGTCCCTCCCAACGAGCAGTACTTC. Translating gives CASSGGVPPNEQYF.

The CDR3 DNA sequence: TGTGCCAGCAGCCAAGGGACTAGCGAGCAAGAGACCCAGTACTTC. This encodes CASSQGTSEQETQYF. J is TRBJ2-5 and V is TRBV4-2; 9 bases match TRBD2. From germline, CDR1 is LGHNA and CDR2 YNFKEQ. The CDR3 sequence is 15 residues long. Losses at the gene ends were 1 base for V and 2 bases for J; bases not matched to a gene: 2.

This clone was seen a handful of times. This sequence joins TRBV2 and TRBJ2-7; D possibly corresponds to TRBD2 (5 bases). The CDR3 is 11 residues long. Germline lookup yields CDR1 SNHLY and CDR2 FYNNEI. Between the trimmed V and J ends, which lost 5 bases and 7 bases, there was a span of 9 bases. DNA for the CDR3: TGTGCCAGCAGTAGAGAGGGAGAGCAGTACTTC. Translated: CASSREGEQYF.

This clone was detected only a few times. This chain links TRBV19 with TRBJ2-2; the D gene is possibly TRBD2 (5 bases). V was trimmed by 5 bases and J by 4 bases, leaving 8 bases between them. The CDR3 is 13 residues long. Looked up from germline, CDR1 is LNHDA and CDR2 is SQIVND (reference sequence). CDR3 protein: CASSPAGTGELFF. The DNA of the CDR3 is TGTGCCAGTAGTCCCGCGGGCACCGGGGAGCTGTTTTTT.

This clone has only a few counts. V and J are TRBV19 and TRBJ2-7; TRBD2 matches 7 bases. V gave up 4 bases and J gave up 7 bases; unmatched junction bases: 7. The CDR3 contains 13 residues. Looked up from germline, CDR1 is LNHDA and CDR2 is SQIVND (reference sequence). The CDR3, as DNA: TGTGCCAGTAGTAGCAGCGGGAAAGGAGAGCAGTACTTC. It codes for CASSSSGKGEQYF.

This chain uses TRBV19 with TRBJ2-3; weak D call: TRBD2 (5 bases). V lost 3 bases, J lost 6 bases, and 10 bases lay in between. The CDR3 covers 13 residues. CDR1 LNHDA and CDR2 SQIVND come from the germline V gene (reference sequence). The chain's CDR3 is CASSILRGDTQYF. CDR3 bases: TGTGCCAGTAGTATTCTTCGCGGGGATACGCAGTATTTT.

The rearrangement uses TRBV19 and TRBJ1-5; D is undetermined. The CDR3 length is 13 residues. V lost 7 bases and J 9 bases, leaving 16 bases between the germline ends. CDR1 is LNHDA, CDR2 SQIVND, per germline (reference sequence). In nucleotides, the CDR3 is TGTGCCAGTACCTATGAAAATCTGCCGCCCCAGCATTTT. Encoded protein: CASTYENLPPQHF.

CDR3 nucleotide sequence: TGCGCCAGCAGCCCTGACAGCAACTATGGCTACACCTTC. Its protein product is CASSPDSNYGYTF. V is TRBV5-1 and J is TRBJ1-2, with D possibly matching TRBD1 (5 bases). The ends were cut back, 4 bases at V and 2 bases at J, with 9 bases in the middle. Germline V lookup: CDR1 SGHRS, CDR2 YFSETQ. The CDR3 is 13 residues long. Full variable domain (rest looked up from reference TRBV5-1 and TRBJ1-2): KAGVTQTPRYLIKTRGQQVTLSCSPISGHRSVSWYQQTPGQGLQFLFEYFSETQRNKGNFPGRFSGRQFSNSRSEMNVSTLELGDSALYLCASSPDSNYGYTFGSGTRLTVV.

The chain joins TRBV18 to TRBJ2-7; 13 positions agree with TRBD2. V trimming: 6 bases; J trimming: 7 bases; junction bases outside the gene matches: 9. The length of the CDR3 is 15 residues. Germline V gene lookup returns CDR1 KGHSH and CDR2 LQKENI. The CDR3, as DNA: TGTGCCAGCTCGACCGGACTAGCGGGAGCGGGGGAGCAGTACTTC. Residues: CASSTGLAGAGEQYF.

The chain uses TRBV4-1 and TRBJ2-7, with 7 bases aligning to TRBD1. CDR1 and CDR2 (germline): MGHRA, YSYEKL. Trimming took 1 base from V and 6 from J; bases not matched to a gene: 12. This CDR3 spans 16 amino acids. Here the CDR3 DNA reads TGCGCCAGCAGCCAAGCAGCCGGGACAGATCTTGTCGAGCAGTACTTC. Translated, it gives CASSQAAGTDLVEQYF.

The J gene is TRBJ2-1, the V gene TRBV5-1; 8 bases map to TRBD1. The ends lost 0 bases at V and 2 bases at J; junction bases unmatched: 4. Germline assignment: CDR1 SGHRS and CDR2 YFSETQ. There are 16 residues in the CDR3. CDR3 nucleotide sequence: TGCGCCAGCAGCTTGGAGAGGACAGGGACCTACAATGAGCAGTTCTTC. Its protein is CASSLERTGTYNEQFF.

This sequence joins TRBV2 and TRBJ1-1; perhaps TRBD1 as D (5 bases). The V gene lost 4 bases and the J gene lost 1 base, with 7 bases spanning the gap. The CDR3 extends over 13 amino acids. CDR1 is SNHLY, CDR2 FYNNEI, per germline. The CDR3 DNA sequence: TGTGCCAGCAGTGCTCAGGGGAACACTGAAGCTTTCTTT. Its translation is CASSAQGNTEAFF. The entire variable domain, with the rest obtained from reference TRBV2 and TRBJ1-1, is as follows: EPEVTQTPSHQVTQMGQEVILRCVPISNHLYFYWYRQILGQKVEFLVSFYNNEISEKSEIFDDQFSVERPDGSNFTLKIRSTKLEDSAMYFCASSAQGNTEAFFGQGTRLTVV.

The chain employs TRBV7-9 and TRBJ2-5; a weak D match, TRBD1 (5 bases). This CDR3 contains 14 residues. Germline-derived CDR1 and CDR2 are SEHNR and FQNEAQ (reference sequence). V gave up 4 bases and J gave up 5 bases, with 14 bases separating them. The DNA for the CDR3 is TGTGCCAGCAGCTACCAGGGTCTATCCGAGACCCAGTACTTC. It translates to CASSYQGLSETQYF.

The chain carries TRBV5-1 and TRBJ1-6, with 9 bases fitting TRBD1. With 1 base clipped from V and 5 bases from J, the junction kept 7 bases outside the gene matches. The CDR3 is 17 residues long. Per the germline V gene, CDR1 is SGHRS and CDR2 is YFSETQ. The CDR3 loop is CASSLIEQGAHNSPLHF. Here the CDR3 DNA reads TGCGCCAGCAGCTTGATTGAACAGGGGGCTCATAATTCACCCCTCCACTTT.

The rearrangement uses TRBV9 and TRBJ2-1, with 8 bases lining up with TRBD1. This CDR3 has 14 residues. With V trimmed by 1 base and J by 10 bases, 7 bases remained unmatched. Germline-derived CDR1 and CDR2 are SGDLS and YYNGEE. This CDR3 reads CASSVSGTGREQFF. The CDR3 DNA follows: TGTGCCAGCAGCGTATCTGGGACAGGCCGGGAGCAGTTCTTC.

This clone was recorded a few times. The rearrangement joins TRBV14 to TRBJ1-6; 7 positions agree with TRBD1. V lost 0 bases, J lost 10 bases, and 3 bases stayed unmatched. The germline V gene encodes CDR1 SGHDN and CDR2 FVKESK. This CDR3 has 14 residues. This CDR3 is CASSQEQGPSPLHF. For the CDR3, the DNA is TGTGCCAGCAGCCAAGAACAGGGGCCCTCACCCCTCCACTTT.

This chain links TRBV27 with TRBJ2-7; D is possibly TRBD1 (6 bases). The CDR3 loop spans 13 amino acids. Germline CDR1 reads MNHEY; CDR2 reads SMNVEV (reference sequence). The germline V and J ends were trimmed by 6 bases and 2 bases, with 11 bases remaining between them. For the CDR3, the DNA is TGTGCCAGCAGCCGGGACACAGCCTACGAGCAGTACTTC. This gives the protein CASSRDTAYEQYF.

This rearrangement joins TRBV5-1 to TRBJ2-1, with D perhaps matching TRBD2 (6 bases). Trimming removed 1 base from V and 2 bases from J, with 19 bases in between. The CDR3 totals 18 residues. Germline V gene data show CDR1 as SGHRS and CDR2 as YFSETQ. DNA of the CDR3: TGCGCCAGCAGCTTGTCCCCCCCGGGAGCGAACCCCTACAATGAGCAGTTCTTC. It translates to CASSLSPPGANPYNEQFF.

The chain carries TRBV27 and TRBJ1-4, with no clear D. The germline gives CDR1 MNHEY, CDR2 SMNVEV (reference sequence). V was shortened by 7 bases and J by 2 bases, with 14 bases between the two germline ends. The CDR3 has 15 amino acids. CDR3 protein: CASTFRRGTNEKLFF. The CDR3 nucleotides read TGTGCCAGCACCTTCCGGAGAGGGACTAATGAAAAACTGTTTTTT.

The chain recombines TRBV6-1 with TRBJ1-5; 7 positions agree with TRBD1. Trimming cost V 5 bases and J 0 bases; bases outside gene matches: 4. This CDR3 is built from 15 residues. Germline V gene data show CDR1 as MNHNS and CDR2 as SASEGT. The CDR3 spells CASSPGQFSNQPQHF. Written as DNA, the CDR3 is TGTGCCAGCAGTCCGGGACAGTTTAGCAATCAGCCCCAGCATTTT.

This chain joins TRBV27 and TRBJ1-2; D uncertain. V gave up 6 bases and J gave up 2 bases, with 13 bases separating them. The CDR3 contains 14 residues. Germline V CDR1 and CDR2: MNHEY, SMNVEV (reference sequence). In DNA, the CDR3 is TGTGCCAGCAGCCAATACAGAGAAAACTATGGCTACACCTTC. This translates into CASSQYRENYGYTF.

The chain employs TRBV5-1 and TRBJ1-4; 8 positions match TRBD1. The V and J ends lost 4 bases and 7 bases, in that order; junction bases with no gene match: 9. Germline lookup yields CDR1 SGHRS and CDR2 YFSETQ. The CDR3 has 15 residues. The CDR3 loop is CASSPNRGWGEKLFF. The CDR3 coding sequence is TGCGCCAGCAGCCCGAACAGGGGGTGGGGTGAAAAACTGTTTTTT. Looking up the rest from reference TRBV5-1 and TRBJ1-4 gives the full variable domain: KAGVTQTPRYLIKTRGQQVTLSCSPISGHRSVSWYQQTPGQGLQFLFEYFSETQRNKGNFPGRFSGRQFSNSRSEMNVSTLELGDSALYLCASSPNRGWGEKLFFGSGTQLSVL.

The DNA of the CDR3 is TGTGCCAGCGCTCCGACTAGCTTGTCCTACAATGAGCAGTTCTTC. Translation gives CASAPTSLSYNEQFF. This chain connects TRBV6-4 to TRBJ2-1, with 7 bases identical to TRBD2. With 8 bases clipped from V and 1 base from J, the junction kept 8 bases outside the gene matches. Germline values: CDR1 MRHNA, CDR2 SNTAGT. This CDR3 spans 15 amino acids.

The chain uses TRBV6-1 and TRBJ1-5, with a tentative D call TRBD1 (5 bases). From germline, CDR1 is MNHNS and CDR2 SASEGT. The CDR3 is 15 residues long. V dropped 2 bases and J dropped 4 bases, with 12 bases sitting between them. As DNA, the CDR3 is TGTGCCAGCAGTGAAACCGGGGGAGGGAATCAGCCCCAGCATTTT. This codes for CASSETGGGNQPQHF.